The rows below give T cell receptor beta chains drawn from one sample of a study of blood T cell repertoires in COVID-19. Some clones are missing from TCRdb's copy, which holds only in-frame ones; the method was immunoSEQ multiplex PCR. The sample yields over 150,000 clones, 70% to 85% seen once. Sequenced: peripheral blood. Every receptor here comes from a human donor in a cohort sampled during active COVID-19. Each CDR3 is given with its conserved first and last residue. The order of the fields is J gene, V gene, CDR3 protein.

j_call: TRBJ1-1
v_call: TRBV19
cdr3_aa: CASSPSLPLNTEAFF

j_call: TRBJ1-2
v_call: TRBV12-5
cdr3_aa: CASGLVPGLRAQDYGYTF

j_call: TRBJ2-7
v_call: TRBV6-6
cdr3_aa: CASSYAPQGFRYEQYF

j_call: TRBJ1-1
v_call: TRBV5-4
cdr3_aa: CASSLVQGNTEAFF

j_call: TRBJ2-7
v_call: TRBV29-1
cdr3_aa: CSGGQDPYEQYF

j_call: TRBJ1-1
v_call: TRBV13
cdr3_aa: CASSLRQGYTEAFF

j_call: TRBJ1-6
v_call: TRBV2
cdr3_aa: CASSGGASSYNSPLHF

j_call: TRBJ2-1
v_call: TRBV3-1/TRBV3-2
cdr3_aa: CASSQVGGANNEQFF

j_call: TRBJ1-1
v_call: TRBV11-2
cdr3_aa: CASSQWDRVMNTEAFF

j_call: TRBJ2-7
v_call: TRBV7-2
cdr3_aa: CASRTLATYEQYF

j_call: TRBJ1-1
v_call: TRBV6-5
cdr3_aa: CASSYSWQMNTEAFF

j_call: TRBJ1-2
v_call: TRBV6-5
cdr3_aa: CASSYSRAYGYTF

j_call: TRBJ2-2
v_call: TRBV2
cdr3_aa: CASSPVGMGTGELFF

j_call: TRBJ2-1
v_call: TRBV15
cdr3_aa: CATSPDREPYNEQFF

j_call: TRBJ2-7
v_call: TRBV28
cdr3_aa: CASTRDSPYEQYF

j_call: TRBJ2-3
v_call: TRBV3-1/TRBV3-2
cdr3_aa: CASSQELVDWGTDTQYF

j_call: TRBJ2-7
v_call: TRBV2
cdr3_aa: CASTADRDGEQYF

j_call: TRBJ2-7
v_call: TRBV4-1
cdr3_aa: CASSQEQISDRDSYEQYF

j_call: TRBJ2-6
v_call: TRBV14
cdr3_aa: CASSQFDQDRPLGGANVLTF

j_call: TRBJ2-7
v_call: TRBV7-9
cdr3_aa: CASSFPGHHYEQYF

j_call: TRBJ2-7
v_call: TRBV18
cdr3_aa: CASSPRSSGPSYEQYF

j_call: TRBJ2-5
v_call: TRBV5-1
cdr3_aa: CASSTGQGGQETQYF

j_call: TRBJ1-4
v_call: TRBV5-1
cdr3_aa: CASSLSPTGVKFEKLFF

j_call: TRBJ2-7
v_call: TRBV30
cdr3_aa: CAWSLSSYEQYF

j_call: TRBJ1-2
v_call: TRBV24-1
cdr3_aa: CATSDTTGFYTF

j_call: TRBJ1-5
v_call: TRBV19
cdr3_aa: CASRGGRGDNQPQHF

j_call: TRBJ1-1
v_call: TRBV5-1
cdr3_aa: CASSAQGITEAFF

j_call: TRBJ2-7
v_call: TRBV13
cdr3_aa: CASSSRLASLDEQYF

j_call: TRBJ2-7
v_call: TRBV9
cdr3_aa: CASSVEEAYEQYF

j_call: TRBJ2-3
v_call: TRBV5-1
cdr3_aa: CASSLGGTGGTDTQYF

j_call: TRBJ2-2
v_call: TRBV24-1
cdr3_aa: CATSDGTHDTSSPNTGELFF

j_call: TRBJ2-7
v_call: TRBV19
cdr3_aa: CASKETGGRYEQYF

j_call: TRBJ2-5
v_call: TRBV2
cdr3_aa: CASSEAQGTGTETQYF

j_call: TRBJ2-7
v_call: TRBV13
cdr3_aa: CASSLGDSSYEQYF

j_call: TRBJ1-1
v_call: TRBV3-1/TRBV3-2
cdr3_aa: CASSLATGGGTEAFF

j_call: TRBJ1-2
v_call: TRBV27
cdr3_aa: CASSLSQGYGYTF

j_call: TRBJ2-7
v_call: TRBV5-1
cdr3_aa: CASSGTGGIHSYEQYF

j_call: TRBJ1-3
v_call: TRBV19
cdr3_aa: CASSSTGASGNTIYF

j_call: TRBJ1-1
v_call: TRBV11-2
cdr3_aa: CASSLDSGGTEAFF

j_call: TRBJ1-1
v_call: TRBV19
cdr3_aa: CASSSRGPMNTEAFF